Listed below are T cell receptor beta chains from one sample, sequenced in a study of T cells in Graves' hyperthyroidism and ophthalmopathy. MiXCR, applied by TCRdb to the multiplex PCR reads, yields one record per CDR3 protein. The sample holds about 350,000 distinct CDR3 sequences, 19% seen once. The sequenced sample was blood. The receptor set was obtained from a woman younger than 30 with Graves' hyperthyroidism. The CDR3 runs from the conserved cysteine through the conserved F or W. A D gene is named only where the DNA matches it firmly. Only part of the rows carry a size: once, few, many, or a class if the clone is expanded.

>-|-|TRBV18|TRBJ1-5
CASSPTEAGPQHF
TGTGCCAGCTCACCGACCGAGGCCGGGCCCCAGCATTTT
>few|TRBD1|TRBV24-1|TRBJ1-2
CATSDPTGGLGYTF
TGTGCCACCAGTGACCCTACAGGGGGTCTTGGCTACACCTTC
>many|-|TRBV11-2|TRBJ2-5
CASSSHREETQYF
TGTGCCAGCAGCTCTCACAGGGAAGAGACCCAGTACTTC
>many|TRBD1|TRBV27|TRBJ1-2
CASSLIQGSYGYTF
TGTGCCAGCAGCCTAATACAGGGGAGCTATGGCTACACCTTC
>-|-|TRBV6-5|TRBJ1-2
CASSYSTAGIRGYTF
TGTGCCAGCAGTTACTCGACGGCAGGGATTAGGGGCTACACCTTC
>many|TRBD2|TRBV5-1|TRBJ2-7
CASSLGLAGAVSYEQYF
TGCGCCAGCAGCTTGGGACTAGCGGGGGCGGTCTCCTACGAGCAGTACTTC
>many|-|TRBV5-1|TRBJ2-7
CASSSPGRTYEQYF
TGCGCCAGCAGCTCTCCGGGACGGACCTACGAGCAGTACTTC
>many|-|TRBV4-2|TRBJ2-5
CASSQDRLRQETQYF
TGTGCCAGCAGCCAAGATCGTCTCAGACAAGAGACCCAGTACTTC
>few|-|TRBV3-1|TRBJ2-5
CASSHRPQETQYF
TGTGCCAGCAGCCACAGGCCCCAAGAGACCCAGTACTTC
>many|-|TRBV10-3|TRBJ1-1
CAISDQGREAFF
TGTGCCATCAGTGACCAAGGAAGAGAAGCTTTCTTT
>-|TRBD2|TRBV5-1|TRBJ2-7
CASSRTGAAGGISYEQYF
TGCGCCAGCAGCCGTACAGGGGCAGCGGGGGGGATATCCTACGAGCAGTACTTC
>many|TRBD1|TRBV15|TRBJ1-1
CATSSQTGDTEAFF
TGTGCCACCAGCAGCCAGACAGGGGACACTGAAGCTTTCTTT
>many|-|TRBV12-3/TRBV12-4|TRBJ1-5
CAGSLRGSIGNQPQHF
TGTGCCGGCAGTTTAAGGGGATCGATCGGCAATCAGCCCCAGCATTTT
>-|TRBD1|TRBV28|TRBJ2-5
CASSLGTGKTQYF
TGTGCCAGCAGTTTGGGGACAGGAAAGACCCAGTACTTC
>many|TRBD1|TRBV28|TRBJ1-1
CASSLPGQGAVSFF
TGTGCCAGCAGTTTGCCCGGACAGGGGGCTGTATCTTTCTTT
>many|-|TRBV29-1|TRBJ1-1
CSALGGSNTEAFF
TGCAGCGCCTTGGGGGGGTCAAACACTGAAGCTTTCTTT
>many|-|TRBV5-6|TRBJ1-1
CASSFQGIDEAFF
TGTGCCAGCAGCTTTCAGGGAATAGACGAAGCTTTCTTT
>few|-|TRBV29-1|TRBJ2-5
CSVLGNLVGETQYF
TGCAGCGTTCTTGGCAATTTGGTCGGGGAGACCCAGTACTTC
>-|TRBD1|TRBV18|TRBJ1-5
CASSPDRVYSNQPQHF
TGTGCCAGCTCACCAGACAGGGTATATAGCAATCAGCCCCAGCATTTT
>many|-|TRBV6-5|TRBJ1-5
CASSYSAANQPQHF
TGTGCCAGCAGTTACTCGGCAGCTAATCAGCCCCAGCATTTT
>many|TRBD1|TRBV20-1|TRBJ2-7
CSARVTGGPGEQYF
TGCAGTGCTAGAGTAACAGGGGGCCCAGGAGAGCAGTACTTC
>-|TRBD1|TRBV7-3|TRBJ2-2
CASSGTGVNTGELFF
TGTGCCAGCAGCGGGACAGGGGTGAACACCGGGGAGCTGTTTTTT
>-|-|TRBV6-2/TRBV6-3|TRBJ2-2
CASRPGVFTGELFF
TGTGCCAGCAGGCCGGGAGTTTTCACCGGGGAGCTGTTTTTT
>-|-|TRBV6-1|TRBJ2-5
CASSEDGVRYRKETQYF
TGTGCCAGCAGTGAAGATGGGGTTCGCTACAGAAAAGAGACCCAGTACTTC
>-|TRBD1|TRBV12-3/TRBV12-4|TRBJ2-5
CASSPHRGQETQYF
TGTGCCAGCAGTCCTCACAGGGGTCAAGAGACCCAGTACTTC
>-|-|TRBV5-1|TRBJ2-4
CASSSGQEVQYF
TGCGCCAGCAGCTCGGGACAAGAGGTTCAGTACTTC
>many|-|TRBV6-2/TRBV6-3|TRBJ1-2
CASRVRRGYGYTF
TGTGCCAGCAGAGTAAGGAGGGGATATGGCTACACCTTC
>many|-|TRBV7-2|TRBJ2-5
CASSSLGGGTYQETQYF
TGTGCCAGCAGCTCCCTTGGTGGGGGGACGTACCAAGAGACCCAGTACTTC
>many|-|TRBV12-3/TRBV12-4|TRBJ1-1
CASSLGSGNLQAFF
TGTGCCAGCAGTTTAGGTTCAGGGAACTTGCAAGCTTTCTTT
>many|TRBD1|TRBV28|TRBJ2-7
CASSLDRELTYEQYF
TGTGCCAGCAGCCTAGACAGGGAACTAACCTACGAGCAGTACTTC
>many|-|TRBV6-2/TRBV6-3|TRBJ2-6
CASSSRASGANVLTF
TGTGCCAGCAGTTCTCGGGCCTCTGGGGCCAACGTCCTGACTTTC
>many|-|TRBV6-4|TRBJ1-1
CASQDVNTEAFF
TGTGCCAGCCAGGACGTGAACACTGAAGCTTTCTTT
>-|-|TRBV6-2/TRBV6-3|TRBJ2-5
CASSYASLSPHF
TGTGCCAGCAGTTACGCTAGCCTGTCTCCCCACTTC
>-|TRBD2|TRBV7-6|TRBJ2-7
CASSSGLAASSCEQYF
TGTGCCAGCAGCTCTGGACTAGCGGCCTCCTCCTGCGAGCAGTACTTC
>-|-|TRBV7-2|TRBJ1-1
CASSFYGVNTEAFF
TGTGCCAGCAGCTTTTACGGAGTGAACACTGAAGCTTTCTTT
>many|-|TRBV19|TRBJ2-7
CASSERTHSYEQYF
TGTGCCAGTTCTGAAAGGACACACTCCTACGAGCAGTACTTC
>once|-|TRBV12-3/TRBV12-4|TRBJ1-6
CASSRDTNPNSPLHF
TGTGCCAGCAGCCGGGACACCAATCCCAATTCACCCCTCCACTTT
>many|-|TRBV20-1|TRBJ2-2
CSASSGALTGELFF
TGCAGTGCTAGTTCTGGAGCGCTCACCGGGGAGCTGTTTTTT
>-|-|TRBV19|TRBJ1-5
CASSIGIHQPQHF
TGTGCCAGTAGTATCGGCATCCATCAGCCCCAGCATTTT
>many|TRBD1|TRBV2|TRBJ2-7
CASLAGTGASYEQYF
TGTGCCAGTCTGGCGGGGACAGGGGCCTCCTACGAGCAGTACTTC
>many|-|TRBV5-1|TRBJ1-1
CASGTGYEEAFF
TGCGCCAGCGGCACTGGCTACGAAGAAGCTTTCTTT
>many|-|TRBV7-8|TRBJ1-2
CASSLVGGYGYTF
TGTGCCAGCAGCTTAGTTGGGGGCTATGGCTACACCTTC
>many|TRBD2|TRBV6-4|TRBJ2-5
CASTHPKPGTRDRETQYF
TGTGCCAGCACCCACCCTAAACCGGGGACTAGAGATCGAGAGACCCAGTACTTC
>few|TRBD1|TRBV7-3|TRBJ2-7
CASSASGTAPYEQYF
TGTGCCAGCAGTGCCTCCGGGACAGCTCCCTACGAGCAGTACTTC
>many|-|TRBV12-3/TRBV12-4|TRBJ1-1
CASSLYGANTEAFF
TGTGCCAGCAGTTTGTACGGGGCAAACACTGAAGCTTTCTTT
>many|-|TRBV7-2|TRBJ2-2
CASSLAQGSTGELFF
TGTGCCAGCAGCTTAGCACAGGGTTCCACCGGGGAGCTGTTTTTT
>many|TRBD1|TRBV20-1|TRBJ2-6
CSAGTGAVSGANVLTF
TGCAGTGCCGGGACAGGGGCCGTCTCTGGGGCCAACGTCCTGACTTTC
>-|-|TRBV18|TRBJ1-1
CASSPQAGSSAEAFF
TGTGCCAGCTCACCACAGGCAGGGAGTTCGGCTGAAGCTTTCTTT
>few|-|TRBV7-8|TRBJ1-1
CASSLAGSSGEAFF
TGTGCCAGCAGCTTAGCTGGCTCATCAGGTGAAGCTTTCTTT
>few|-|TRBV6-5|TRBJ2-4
CASTDPPGDIQYF
TGTGCCAGCACCGACCCCCCTGGGGACATTCAGTACTTC
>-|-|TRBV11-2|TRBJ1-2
CASSPRPRNPNYGYTF
TGTGCCAGCAGCCCCCGCCCGAGGAACCCTAACTATGGCTACACCTTC
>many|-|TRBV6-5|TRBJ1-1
CASSYNQLDTEAFF
TGTGCCAGCAGTTACAACCAATTGGACACTGAAGCTTTCTTT